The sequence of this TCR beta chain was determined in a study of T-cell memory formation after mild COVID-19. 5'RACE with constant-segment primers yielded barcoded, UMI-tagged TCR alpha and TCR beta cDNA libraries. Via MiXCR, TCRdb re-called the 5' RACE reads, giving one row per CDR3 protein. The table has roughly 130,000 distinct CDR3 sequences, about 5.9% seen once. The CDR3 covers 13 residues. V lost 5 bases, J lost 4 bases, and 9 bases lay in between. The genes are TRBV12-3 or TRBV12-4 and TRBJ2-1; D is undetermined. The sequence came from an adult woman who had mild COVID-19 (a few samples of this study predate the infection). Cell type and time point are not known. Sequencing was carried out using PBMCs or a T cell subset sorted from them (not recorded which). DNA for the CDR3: TGTGCCAGCAGTAAATCGGAGTACAATGAGCAGTTCTTC. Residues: CASSKSEYNEQFF.